This T cell receptor (beta chain) is drawn from a study of shared clonotypes between healthy human individuals. Study results and limitations: Sorted-subset samples were not fully sequenced, rarefaction indicated. Naive CD4 clonotype sharing across four donors was around 5%.

V shed 1 base, J shed 6 bases, and the junction held 4 bases outside the gene matches. Germline-derived CDR1 and CDR2 are MNHNS and SASEGT. The CDR3 is 15 residues long. CD4+ cells yielded CD45RA+ naive and CD45RA-negative memory subsets. In regard to this clone: The antigen is undetermined.

Repertoires were generated with immunoSEQ multiplex PCR, while TCRdb's copy carries only in-frame clones and drops some. Counted here are almost 750,000 clones, around 70% occurring once; the ten biggest clones make up more than 1.5%. The clonotype originates from a woman aged 30 to 39 in good health. The genes are TRBV6-1 and TRBJ2-4; 9 bases match TRBD1. The sample was memory CD4+ T cells sorted from blood. Specified subset: CD45RA-negative fraction. The CDR3 loop reads CASSEGGTGLNIQYF. The CDR3 DNA follows: TGTGCCAGCAGTGAAGGGGGGACAGGGTTAAACATTCAGTACTTC.